Shown below are 17 T cell receptor beta chains from a single sample sequenced in a study of T cell changes during pregnancy in multiple sclerosis (dated by TCRdb to the late 2010s). Library generation was performed with the immunoSEQ multiplex PCR assay. TCRdb took over this immuneACCESS table, retaining in-frame rearrangements with V and J assigned. Such tables are incomplete; in checked studies, under half of the missing clones stem from an unresolved V gene, and the remainder is unexplained. The sample table shows 45,000 to 70,000 clones, and 92% are seen once. Approximately 0.15% of the sample lies in the top ten. The sample consisted of CD4+ T cells from peripheral blood mononuclear cells, taken after pregnancy. These receptors were collected from a female donor in good health, enrolled as a control in a pregnancy study.

In its sample, this clone was seen once. V is TRBV6-4 and J is TRBJ2-3; maybe TRBD2 (5 bases). Germline lookup yields CDR1 MRHNA and CDR2 SNTAGT. The V and J ends lost 0 bases and 6 bases respectively, with 10 bases between them. There are 14 residues in the CDR3. The CDR3 bases are TGTGCCAGCAGTGACTCGGGGAGAAGGGATACGCAGTATTTT. It is translated as CASSDSGRRDTQYF.

This chain connects TRBV4-1 to TRBJ1-1; 7 bases are a match to TRBD1. This CDR3 is built from 15 residues. With 1 base clipped from V and 7 bases from J, the junction kept 9 bases outside the gene matches. Germline-derived CDR1 and CDR2 are MGHRA and YSYEKL. The CDR3 DNA reads as TGCGCCAGCAGCCAAGCACAGGGGACTAGTGGTGAAGCTTTCTTT. Translation: CASSQAQGTSGEAFF.

The chain couples TRBV6-5 to TRBJ2-7, with 10 bases identical to TRBD1. From germline, CDR1 is MNHEY and CDR2 SVGAGI. The CDR3 contains 15 residues. V was clipped by 5 bases and J by 8 bases; unmatched bases: 12. The CDR3 sequence: CASSPPSGTGAQQYF. The DNA for the CDR3 is TGTGCCAGCAGTCCCCCGTCCGGGACAGGGGCGCAGCAGTACTTC.

This chain uses TRBV7-8 with TRBJ2-7; a weak D match, TRBD1 (6 bases). V was shortened by 6 bases and J by 6 bases, with 18 bases between the two germline ends. The germline V gene encodes CDR1 SGHVS and CDR2 FQNEAQ. This CDR3 is 14 amino acids long. As DNA, the CDR3 is TGTGCCAGCAGACGCACGACAGGAACTGGCGAGCAGTACTTC. Translating gives CASRRTTGTGEQYF.

This clone was counted a single time. CDR3: CASSLGTAEGEKLFF. The CDR3 coding sequence is TGCGCCAGCAGCCTAGGGACAGCCGAGGGGGAAAAACTGTTTTTT. J is TRBJ1-4 and V is TRBV5-1, with TRBD1 identical over 7 bases. Germline loops: CDR1 SGHRS, CDR2 YFSETQ. Germline trimming cut 4 bases from V and 8 bases from J; bases unmatched to any gene: 11. This CDR3 is 15 amino acids long.

The V gene is TRBV19, the J gene TRBJ1-6; TRBD1 is a possible D gene (6 bases). In germline, CDR1 is LNHDA, CDR2 SQIVND (reference sequence). The CDR3 runs 16 residues. Trimming removed 8 bases at V and 1 base at J, with 15 bases between. The CDR3 protein is CASESRTGSYNSPLHF. The CDR3, as DNA: TGTGCCAGTGAGAGCCGAACAGGGTCCTATAATTCACCCCTCCACTTT.

Only one count was recorded for this clone. This chain uses TRBV18 with TRBJ1-2; tentatively, D is TRBD1 (5 bases). There are 14 residues in the CDR3. V was pared by 5 bases and J by 4 bases, with 14 bases between. Germline CDR1 reads KGHSH; CDR2 reads LQKENI. The CDR3 DNA is TGTGCCAGCTCATTAGGGGCTCCCCTCTATGGCTACACCTTC. It encodes CASSLGAPLYGYTF.

This CDR3 reads CASSQGADEKLFF. In DNA, the CDR3 is TGTGCCAGCAGCCAGGGGGCGGACGAAAAACTGTTTTTT. The gene calls are TRBV18 and TRBJ1-4; 8 nucleotides agree with TRBD1. The germline CDR1 and CDR2 sequences are KGHSH and LQKENI. CDR3 size: 13 residues. V lost 8 bases, J lost 8 bases, and 7 bases stayed unmatched.

This clone was seen once. The gene calls are TRBV5-8 and TRBJ2-5; a weak D match, TRBD2 (7 bases). Germline V gene sequence: CDR1 SGHTS, CDR2 YDEGEE. The V end lost 7 bases, the J end lost 2 bases, and 15 bases lay between the germline ends. This CDR3 contains 14 residues. CDR3 in amino acids: CASLGAGAQETQYF. The CDR3, as DNA: TGTGCCAGCTTGGGGGCGGGAGCACAAGAGACCCAGTACTTC.

This clone has only one observation. The DNA of the CDR3 is TGTGCCAGCAGTCGCGGACAGTTAATGAACACTGAAGCTTTCTTT. As protein: CASSRGQLMNTEAFF. This chain uses TRBV27 with TRBJ1-1; possibly TRBD1 for D (6 bases). V gave up 5 bases and J gave up 0 bases, with 13 bases separating them. The CDR3 consists of 15 residues. In germline, CDR1 is MNHEY, CDR2 SMNVEV (reference sequence).

This chain connects TRBV5-1 to TRBJ1-1; no clear D. This CDR3 spans 15 amino acids. CDR1 and CDR2 from the germline V gene are SGHRS and YFSETQ. The germline V and J ends were trimmed by 3 bases and 1 base, with 13 bases remaining between them. This CDR3 is CASSSVSGGNTEAFF. CDR3 bases: TGCGCCAGCAGCTCCGTCTCCGGAGGGAACACTGAAGCTTTCTTT.

V usage is TRBV19 and J usage is TRBJ1-1, with TRBD1 as a possible D gene (6 bases). This CDR3 comprises 16 residues. CDR1 is LNHDA, CDR2 SQIVND, per germline (reference sequence). Trimming took 4 bases from V and 3 from J, leaving 18 bases between them. DNA of the CDR3: TGTGCCAGTAGTAGCGGCGGCAGGGGAACAGACACTGAAGCTTTCTTT. Translated, it gives CASSSGGRGTDTEAFF.

This clone was picked up many times. The V and J genes are TRBV12-5 and TRBJ1-4; D may be TRBD1 (5 bases). This CDR3 contains 15 residues. V lost 6 bases and J lost 0, with 11 bases in between. Germline V gene sequence: CDR1 LGHNT, CDR2 FRNRAP. CDR3 protein: CASGAGVSTNEKLFF. In nucleotides, the CDR3 is TGTGCTAGTGGGGCGGGGGTCTCAACTAATGAAAAACTGTTTTTT.

This clone has only one observation. The V gene is TRBV9, the J gene TRBJ1-4; 7 nucleotides agree with TRBD1. Trimming cost V 4 bases and J 1 base; bases outside gene matches: 7. CDR3 size: 16 residues. The germline gives CDR1 SGDLS, CDR2 YYNGEE. CDR3 protein: CASSRDRAGTNEKLFF. As DNA, the CDR3 is TGTGCCAGCAGCCGCGACAGGGCGGGAACTAATGAAAAACTGTTTTTT.

CDR3 sequence reads: CAWSRTAGQPQHF. In nucleotides, the CDR3 is TGTGCCTGGAGTAGGACGGCGGGTCAGCCCCAGCATTTT. The chain uses TRBV30 and TRBJ1-5; D is unresolved. Germline V CDR1 and CDR2: GTSNPN, SVGIG (reference sequence). CDR3 length equals 13 residues. V lost 2 bases to trimming and J lost 6 bases, with 11 bases between them.

The chain has TRBV7-6 and TRBJ1-4; 8 bases map to TRBD1. This CDR3 contains 15 residues. In germline, CDR1 is SGHVS, CDR2 FNYEAQ. Trimming at V came to 5 bases and at J to 2 bases, leaving 4 bases not matched to a gene. CDR3: CASSRRQGTNEKLFF. The CDR3 nucleotides are TGTGCCAGCAGCCGGAGACAGGGGACTAATGAAAAACTGTTTTTT.

The CDR3, as DNA: TGTGCCAGCAGGGGGCCAGCCACCGGGGAGCTGTTTTTT. Its translation: CASRGPATGELFF. V usage is TRBV11-3 and J usage is TRBJ2-2; a possible D gene is TRBD1 (5 bases). CDR3 size: 13 residues. Trimming left V 6 bases short and J 4 bases short, with 9 bases between. Germline V gene sequence: CDR1 SGHNT, CDR2 YENEEA. The full variable domain, in which reference TRBV11-3 and TRBJ2-2 provide the parts outside the CDR3, is EAGVVQSPRYKIIEKKQPVAFWCNPISGHNTLYWYLQNLGQGPELLIRYENEEAVDDSQLPKDRFSAERLKGVDSTLKIQPAELGDSAVYLCASRGPATGELFFGEGSRLTVL.